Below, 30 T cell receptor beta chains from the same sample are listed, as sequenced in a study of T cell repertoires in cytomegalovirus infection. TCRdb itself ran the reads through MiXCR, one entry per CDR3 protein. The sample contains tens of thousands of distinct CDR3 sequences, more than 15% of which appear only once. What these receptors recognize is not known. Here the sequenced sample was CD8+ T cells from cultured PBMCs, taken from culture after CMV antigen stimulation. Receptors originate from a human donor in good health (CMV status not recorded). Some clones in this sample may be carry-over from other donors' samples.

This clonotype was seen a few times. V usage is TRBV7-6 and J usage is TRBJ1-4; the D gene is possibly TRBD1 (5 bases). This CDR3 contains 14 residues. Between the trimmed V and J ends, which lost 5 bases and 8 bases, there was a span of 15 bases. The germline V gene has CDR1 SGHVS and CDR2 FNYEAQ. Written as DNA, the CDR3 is TGTGCCAGCAGCCAAGCAGGGAGACGGGAAAAACTGTTTTTT. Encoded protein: CASSQAGRREKLFF.

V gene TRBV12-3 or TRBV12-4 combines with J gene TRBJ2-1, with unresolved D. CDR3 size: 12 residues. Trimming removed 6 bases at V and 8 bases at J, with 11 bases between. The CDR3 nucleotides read TGTGCCAGCAGCCCCCATCGGTATGAGCAGTTCTTC. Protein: CASSPHRYEQFF.

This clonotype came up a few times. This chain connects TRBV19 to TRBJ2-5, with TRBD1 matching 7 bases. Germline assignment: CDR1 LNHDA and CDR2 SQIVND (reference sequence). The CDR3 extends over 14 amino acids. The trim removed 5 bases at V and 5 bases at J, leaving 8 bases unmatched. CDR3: CASSSRTGWETQYF. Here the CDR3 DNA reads TGTGCCAGTAGTTCGCGGACAGGCTGGGAGACCCAGTACTTC.

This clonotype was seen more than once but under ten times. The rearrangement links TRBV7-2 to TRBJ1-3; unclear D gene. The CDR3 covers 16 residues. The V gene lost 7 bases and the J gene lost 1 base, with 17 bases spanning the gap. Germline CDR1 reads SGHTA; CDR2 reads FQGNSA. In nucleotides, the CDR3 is TGTGCCAGCATCTCAAGAGGTTTTTCGTCTGGAAACACCATATATTTT. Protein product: CASISRGFSSGNTIYF.

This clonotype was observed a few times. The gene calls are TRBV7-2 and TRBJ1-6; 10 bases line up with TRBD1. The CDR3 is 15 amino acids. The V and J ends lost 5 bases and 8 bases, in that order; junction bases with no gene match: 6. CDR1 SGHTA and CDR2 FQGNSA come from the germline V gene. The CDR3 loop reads CASSPDGQGDSPLHF. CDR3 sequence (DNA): TGTGCCAGCAGCCCTGATGGACAGGGGGATTCACCCCTCCACTTT.

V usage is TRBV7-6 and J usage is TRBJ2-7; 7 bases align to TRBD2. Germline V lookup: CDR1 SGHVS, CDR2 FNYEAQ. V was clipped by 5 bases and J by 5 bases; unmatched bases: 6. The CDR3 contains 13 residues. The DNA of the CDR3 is TGTGCCAGCAGCCGAGCGGGAAAGAACGAGCAGTACTTC. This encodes CASSRAGKNEQYF.

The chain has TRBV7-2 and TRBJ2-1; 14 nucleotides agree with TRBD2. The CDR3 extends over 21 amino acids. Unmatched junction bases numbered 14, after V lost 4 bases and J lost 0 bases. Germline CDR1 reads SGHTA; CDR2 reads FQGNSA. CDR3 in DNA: TGTGCCAGCAGCTCATTGAGGGGACTAGCGGGAGCTCAGAGCTCCTACAATGAGCAGTTCTTC. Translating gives CASSSLRGLAGAQSSYNEQFF.

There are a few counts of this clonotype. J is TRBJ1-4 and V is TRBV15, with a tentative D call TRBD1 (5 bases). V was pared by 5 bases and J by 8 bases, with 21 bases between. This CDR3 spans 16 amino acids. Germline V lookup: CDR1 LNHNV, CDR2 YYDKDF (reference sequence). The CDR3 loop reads CATSYSPLGRGEKLFF. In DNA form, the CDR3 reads TGTGCCACCAGCTATTCCCCTCTAGGAAGGGGCGAAAAACTGTTTTTT.

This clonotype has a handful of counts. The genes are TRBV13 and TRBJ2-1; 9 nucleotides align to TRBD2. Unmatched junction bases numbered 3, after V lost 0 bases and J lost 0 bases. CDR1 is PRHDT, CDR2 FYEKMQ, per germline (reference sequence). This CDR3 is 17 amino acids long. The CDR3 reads CASSLGDSGSSYNEQFF. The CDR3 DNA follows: TGTGCCAGCAGCTTAGGAGATAGCGGGAGCTCCTACAATGAGCAGTTCTTC.

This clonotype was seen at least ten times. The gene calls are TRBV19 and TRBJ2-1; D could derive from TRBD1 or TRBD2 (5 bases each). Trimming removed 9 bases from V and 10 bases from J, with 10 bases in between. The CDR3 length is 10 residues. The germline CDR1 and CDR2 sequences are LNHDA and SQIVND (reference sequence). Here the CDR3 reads CASRGDEQFF. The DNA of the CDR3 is TGTGCCAGCCGTGGGGACGAGCAGTTCTTC.

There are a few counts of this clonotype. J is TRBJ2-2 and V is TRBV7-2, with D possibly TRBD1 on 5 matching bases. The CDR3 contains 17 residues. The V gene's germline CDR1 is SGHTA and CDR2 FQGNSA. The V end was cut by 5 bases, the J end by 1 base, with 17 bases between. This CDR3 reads CASSISGLNRNTGELFF. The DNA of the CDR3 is TGTGCCAGCAGCATTTCAGGGTTAAATCGGAACACCGGGGAGCTGTTTTTT.

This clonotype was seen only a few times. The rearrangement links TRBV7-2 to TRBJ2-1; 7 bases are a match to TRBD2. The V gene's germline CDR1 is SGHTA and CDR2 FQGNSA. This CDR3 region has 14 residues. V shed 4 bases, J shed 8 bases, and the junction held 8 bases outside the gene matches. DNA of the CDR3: TGTGCCAGCAGCTCCGGACTAGGCCTGGATGAGCAGTTCTTC. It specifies CASSSGLGLDEQFF.

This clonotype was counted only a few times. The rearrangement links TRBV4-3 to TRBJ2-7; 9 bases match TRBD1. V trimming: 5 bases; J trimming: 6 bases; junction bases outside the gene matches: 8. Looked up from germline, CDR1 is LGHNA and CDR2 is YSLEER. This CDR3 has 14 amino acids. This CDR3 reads CASSTGGNSGEQYF. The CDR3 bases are TGCGCCAGCAGCACAGGGGGCAACAGCGGCGAGCAGTACTTC.

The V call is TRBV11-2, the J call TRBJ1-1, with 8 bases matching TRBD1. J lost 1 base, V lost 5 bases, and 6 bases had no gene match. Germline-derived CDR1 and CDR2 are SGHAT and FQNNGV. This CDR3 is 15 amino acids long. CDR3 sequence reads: CASSNPGGWNTEAFF. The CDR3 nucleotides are TGTGCCAGCAGCAATCCAGGGGGCTGGAACACTGAAGCTTTCTTT.

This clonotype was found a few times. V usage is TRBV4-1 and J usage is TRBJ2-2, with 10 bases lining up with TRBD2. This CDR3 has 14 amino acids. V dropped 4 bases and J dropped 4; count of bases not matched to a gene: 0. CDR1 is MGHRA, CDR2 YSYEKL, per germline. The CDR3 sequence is CASSRLAGTGELFF. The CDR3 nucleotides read TGCGCCAGCAGCCGACTAGCGGGCACCGGGGAGCTGTTTTTT.

CDR3 bases: TGTGCCAGCAGTAACCCTAGGGGAGAAACCGGGGAGCTGTTTTTT. The encoded protein is CASSNPRGETGELFF. The V gene is TRBV6-2 or TRBV6-3, the J gene TRBJ2-2; D assignment may be TRBD1 or TRBD2 (5 bases each). Germline CDR1 and CDR2: MNHEY and SVGEGT. V lost 5 bases and J 5 bases, leaving 15 bases between the germline ends. The CDR3 is made up of 15 amino acids.

This CDR3 reads CASQVSYEQYF. The CDR3 DNA sequence: TGTGCCAGCCAAGTCTCCTACGAGCAGTACTTC. J is TRBJ2-7 and V is TRBV6-2 or TRBV6-3; D is ambiguous. The CDR3 spans 11 residues. CDR1 and CDR2 (germline): MNHEY, SVGEGT. The V and J ends lost 8 bases and 0 bases respectively, with 5 bases between them.

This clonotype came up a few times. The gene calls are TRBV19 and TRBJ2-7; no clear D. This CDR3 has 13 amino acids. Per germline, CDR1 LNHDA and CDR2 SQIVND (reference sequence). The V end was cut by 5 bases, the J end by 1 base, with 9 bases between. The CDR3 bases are TGTGCCAGTAGTTATCAGCAATCCTACGAGCAGTACTTC. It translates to CASSYQQSYEQYF.

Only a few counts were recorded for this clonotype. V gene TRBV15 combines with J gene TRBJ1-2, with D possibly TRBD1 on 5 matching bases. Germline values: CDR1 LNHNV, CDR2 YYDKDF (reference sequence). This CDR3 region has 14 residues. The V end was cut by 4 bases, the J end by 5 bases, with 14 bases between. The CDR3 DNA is TGTGCCACCAGCAAGCGGGATGAGGGGTATGGCTACACCTTC. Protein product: CATSKRDEGYGYTF.

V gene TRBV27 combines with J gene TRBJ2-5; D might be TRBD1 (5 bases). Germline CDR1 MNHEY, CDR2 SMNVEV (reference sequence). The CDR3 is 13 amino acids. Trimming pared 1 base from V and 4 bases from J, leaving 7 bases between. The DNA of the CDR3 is TGTGCCAGCAGTTTATATGGGGCAGAGACCCAGTACTTC. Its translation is CASSLYGAETQYF.

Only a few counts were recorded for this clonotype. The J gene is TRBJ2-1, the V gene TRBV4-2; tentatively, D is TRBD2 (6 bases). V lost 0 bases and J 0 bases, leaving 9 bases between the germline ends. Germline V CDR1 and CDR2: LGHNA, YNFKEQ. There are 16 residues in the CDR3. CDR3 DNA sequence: TGTGCCAGCAGCCAAGAGCTGGGGGGCTCCTACAATGAGCAGTTCTTC. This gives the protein CASSQELGGSYNEQFF.

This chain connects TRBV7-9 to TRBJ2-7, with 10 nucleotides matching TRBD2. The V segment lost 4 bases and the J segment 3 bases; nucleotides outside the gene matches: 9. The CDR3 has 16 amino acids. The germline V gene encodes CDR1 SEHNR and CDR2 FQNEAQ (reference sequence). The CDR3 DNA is TGTGCCAGCAGCTCAGACGGACTAGCGGACTACTACGAGCAGTACTTC. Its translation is CASSSDGLADYYEQYF. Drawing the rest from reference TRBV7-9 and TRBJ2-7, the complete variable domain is DTGVSQNPRHKITKRGQNVTFRCDPISEHNRLYWYRQTLGQGPEFLTYFQNEAQLEKSRLLSDRFSAERPKGSFSTLEIQRTEQGDSAMYLCASSSDGLADYYEQYFGPGTRLTVT.

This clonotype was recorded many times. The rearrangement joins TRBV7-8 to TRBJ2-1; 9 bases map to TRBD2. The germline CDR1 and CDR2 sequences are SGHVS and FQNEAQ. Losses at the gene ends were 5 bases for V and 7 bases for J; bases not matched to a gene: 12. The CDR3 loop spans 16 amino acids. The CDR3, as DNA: TGTGCCAGCAGCCCCCTGGGGTATAGCGGGAGTAATGAGCAGTTCTTC. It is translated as CASSPLGYSGSNEQFF.

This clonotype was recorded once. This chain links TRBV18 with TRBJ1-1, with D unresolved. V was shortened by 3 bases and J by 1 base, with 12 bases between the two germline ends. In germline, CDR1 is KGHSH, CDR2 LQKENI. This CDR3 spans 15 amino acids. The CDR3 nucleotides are TGTGCCAGCTCACCCACCCTCACACGGAACACTGAAGCTTTCTTT. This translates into CASSPTLTRNTEAFF.

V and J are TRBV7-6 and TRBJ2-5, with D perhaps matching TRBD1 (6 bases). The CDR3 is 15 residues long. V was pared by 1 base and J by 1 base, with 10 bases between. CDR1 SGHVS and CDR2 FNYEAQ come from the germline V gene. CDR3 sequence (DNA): TGTGCCAGCAGCTTAGTAGGCAGGGGCCAAGAGACCCAGTACTTC. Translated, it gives CASSLVGRGQETQYF.

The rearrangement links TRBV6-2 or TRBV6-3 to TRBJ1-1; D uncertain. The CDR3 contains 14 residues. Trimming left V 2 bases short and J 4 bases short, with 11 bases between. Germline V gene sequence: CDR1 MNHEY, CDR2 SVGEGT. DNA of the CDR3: TGTGCCAGCAGTTACGGAGGCCAGAGCACTGAAGCTTTCTTT. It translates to CASSYGGQSTEAFF.

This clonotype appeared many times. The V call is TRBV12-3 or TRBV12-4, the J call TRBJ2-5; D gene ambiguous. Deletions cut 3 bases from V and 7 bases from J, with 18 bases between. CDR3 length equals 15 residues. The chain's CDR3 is CASSFDDGPRGTQYF. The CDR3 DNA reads TGTGCCAGCAGTTTCGATGATGGACCGAGAGGGACCCAGTACTTC.

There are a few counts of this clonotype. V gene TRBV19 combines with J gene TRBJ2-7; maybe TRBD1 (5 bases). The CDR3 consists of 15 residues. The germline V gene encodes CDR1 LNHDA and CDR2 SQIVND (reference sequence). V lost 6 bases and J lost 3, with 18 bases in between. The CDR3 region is CASRAGMGIYYEQYF. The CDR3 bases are TGTGCCAGTAGGGCAGGGATGGGGATATACTACGAGCAGTACTTC.

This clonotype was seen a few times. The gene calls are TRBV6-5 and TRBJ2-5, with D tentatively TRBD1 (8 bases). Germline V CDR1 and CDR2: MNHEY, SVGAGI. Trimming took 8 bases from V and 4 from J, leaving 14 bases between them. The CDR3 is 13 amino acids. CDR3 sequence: CASGTGGGETQYF. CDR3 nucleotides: TGTGCCAGCGGTACAGGGGGGGGAGAGACCCAGTACTTC.

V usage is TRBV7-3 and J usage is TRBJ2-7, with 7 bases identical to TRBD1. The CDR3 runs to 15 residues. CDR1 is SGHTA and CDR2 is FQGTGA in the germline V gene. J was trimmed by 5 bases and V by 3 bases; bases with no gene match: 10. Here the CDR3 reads CASSFRGRTGDEQYF. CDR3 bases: TGTGCCAGCAGCTTCAGGGGCCGGACAGGAGACGAGCAGTACTTC.